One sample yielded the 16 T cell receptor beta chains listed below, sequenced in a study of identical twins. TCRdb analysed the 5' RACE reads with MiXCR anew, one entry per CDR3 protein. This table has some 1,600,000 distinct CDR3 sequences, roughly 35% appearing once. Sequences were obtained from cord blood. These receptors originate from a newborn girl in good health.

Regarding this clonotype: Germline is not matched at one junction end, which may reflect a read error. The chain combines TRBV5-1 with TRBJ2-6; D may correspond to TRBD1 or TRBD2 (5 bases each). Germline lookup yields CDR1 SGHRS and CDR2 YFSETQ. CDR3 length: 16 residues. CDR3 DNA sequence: TGCGCCAGCAGCTTGACCCGGGGCTCTGGGGCCAACGTCCCGACTTTC. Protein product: CASSLTRGSGANVPTF.

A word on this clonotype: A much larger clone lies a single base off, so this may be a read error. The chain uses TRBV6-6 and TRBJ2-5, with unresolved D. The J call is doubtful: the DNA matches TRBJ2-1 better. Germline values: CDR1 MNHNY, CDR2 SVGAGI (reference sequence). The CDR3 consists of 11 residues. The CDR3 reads CASTYQETQFF. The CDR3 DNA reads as TGTGCCAGCACGTACCAAGAGACCCAGTTCTTC.

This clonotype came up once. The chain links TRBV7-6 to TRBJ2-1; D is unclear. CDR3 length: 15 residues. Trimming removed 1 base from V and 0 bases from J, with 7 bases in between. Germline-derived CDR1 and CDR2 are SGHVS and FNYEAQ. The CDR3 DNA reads TGTGCCAGCAGCTTAGACAAGAGCTCCTACAATGAGCAGTTCTTC. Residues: CASSLDKSSYNEQFF.

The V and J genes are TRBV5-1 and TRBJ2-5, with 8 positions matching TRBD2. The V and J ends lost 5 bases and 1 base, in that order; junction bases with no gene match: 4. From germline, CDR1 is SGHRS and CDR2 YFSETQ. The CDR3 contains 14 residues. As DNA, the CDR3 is TGCGCCAGCAGTATAGCGGGGACCCAAGAGACCCAGTACTTC. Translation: CASSIAGTQETQYF.

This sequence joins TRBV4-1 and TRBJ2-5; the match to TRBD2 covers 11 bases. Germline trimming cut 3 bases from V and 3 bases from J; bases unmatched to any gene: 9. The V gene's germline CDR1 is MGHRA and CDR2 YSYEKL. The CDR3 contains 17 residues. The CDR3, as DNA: TGCGCCAGCAGCCACGGGACTAGCGGACCCTTTAAAGAGACCCAGTACTTC. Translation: CASSHGTSGPFKETQYF.

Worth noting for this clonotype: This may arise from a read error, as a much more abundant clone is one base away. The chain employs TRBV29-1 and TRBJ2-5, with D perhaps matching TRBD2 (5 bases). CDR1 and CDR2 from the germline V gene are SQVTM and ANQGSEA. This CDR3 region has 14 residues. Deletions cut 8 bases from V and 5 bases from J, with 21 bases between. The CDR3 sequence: CSIGFSGRKETQYF. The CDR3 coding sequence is TGCAGCATTGGTTTCTCGGGGAGAAAGGAGACCCAGTACTTC. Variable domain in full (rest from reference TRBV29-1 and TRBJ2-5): SAVISQKPSRDICQRGTSLTIQCQVDSQVTMMFWYRQQPGQSLTLIATANQGSEATYESGFVIDKFPISRPNLTFSTLTVSNMSPEDSSIYLCSIGFSGRKETQYFGPGTRLLVL.

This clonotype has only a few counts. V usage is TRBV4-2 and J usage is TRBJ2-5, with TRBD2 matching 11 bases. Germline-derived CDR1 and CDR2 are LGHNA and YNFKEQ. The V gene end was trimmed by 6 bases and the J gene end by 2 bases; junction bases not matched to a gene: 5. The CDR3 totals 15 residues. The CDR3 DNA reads TGTGCCAGCAGAATCCGACTAGCGGGACAAGAGACCCAGTACTTC. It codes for CASRIRLAGQETQYF.

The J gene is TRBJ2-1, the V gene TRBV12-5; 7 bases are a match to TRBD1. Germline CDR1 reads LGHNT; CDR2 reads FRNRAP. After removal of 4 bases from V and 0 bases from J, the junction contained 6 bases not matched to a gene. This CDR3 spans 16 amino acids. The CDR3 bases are TGTGCTAGTGGTTCCCGGACAGGAAGCTCCTACAATGAGCAGTTCTTC. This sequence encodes CASGSRTGSSYNEQFF.

The CDR3 loop is CASMGSDGLARYNEQFF. As DNA, the CDR3 is TGTGCCAGTATGGGAAGTGATGGACTAGCGCGCTACAATGAGCAGTTCTTC. The rearrangement links TRBV19 to TRBJ2-1; 9 bases fit TRBD2. V shed 7 bases and J 3 bases; nucleotides not matched to a gene: 13. The CDR3 has 17 residues. Germline V CDR1 and CDR2: LNHDA, SQIVND (reference sequence).

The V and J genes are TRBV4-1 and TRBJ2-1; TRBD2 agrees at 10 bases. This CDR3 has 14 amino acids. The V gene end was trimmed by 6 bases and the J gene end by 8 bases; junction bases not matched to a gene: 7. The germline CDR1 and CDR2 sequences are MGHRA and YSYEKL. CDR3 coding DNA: TGCGCCAGCAGTAATCCAGCGGGAGGGGATGAGCAGTTCTTC. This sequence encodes CASSNPAGGDEQFF.

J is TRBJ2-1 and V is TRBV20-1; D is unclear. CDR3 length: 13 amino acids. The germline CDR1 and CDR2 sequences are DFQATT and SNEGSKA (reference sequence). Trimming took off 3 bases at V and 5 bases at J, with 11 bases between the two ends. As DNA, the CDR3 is TGCAGTGCTAGGACTCCGAAGGACAATGAGCAGTTCTTC. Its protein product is CSARTPKDNEQFF.

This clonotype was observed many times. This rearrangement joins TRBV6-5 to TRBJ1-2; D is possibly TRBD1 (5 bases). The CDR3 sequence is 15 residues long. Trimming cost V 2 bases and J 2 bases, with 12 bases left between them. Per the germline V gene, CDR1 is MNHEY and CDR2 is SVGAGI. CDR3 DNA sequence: TGTGCCAGCAGTTACGAGGCAGGGAGAAACTATGGCTACACCTTC. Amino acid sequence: CASSYEAGRNYGYTF.

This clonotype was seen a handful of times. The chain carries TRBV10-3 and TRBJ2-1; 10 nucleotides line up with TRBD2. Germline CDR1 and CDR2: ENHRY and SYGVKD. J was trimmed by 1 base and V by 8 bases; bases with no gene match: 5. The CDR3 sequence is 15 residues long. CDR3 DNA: TGTGCCATCGGACCACTAGCGGGATCCTACAATGAGCAGTTCTTC. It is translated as CAIGPLAGSYNEQFF.

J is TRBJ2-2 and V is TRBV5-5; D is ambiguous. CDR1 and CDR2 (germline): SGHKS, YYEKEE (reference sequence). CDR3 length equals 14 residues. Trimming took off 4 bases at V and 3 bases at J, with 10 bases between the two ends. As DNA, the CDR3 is TGTGCCAGCAGCGCTGGACGGTACACCGGGGAGCTGTTTTTT. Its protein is CASSAGRYTGELFF.

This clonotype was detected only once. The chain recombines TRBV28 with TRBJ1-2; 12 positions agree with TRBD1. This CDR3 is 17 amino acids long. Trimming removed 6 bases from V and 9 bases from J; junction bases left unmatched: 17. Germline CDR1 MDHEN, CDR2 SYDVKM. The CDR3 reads CASRPGQGAFSSARYTF. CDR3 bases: TGTGCCAGCAGGCCGGGACAGGGGGCGTTTTCAAGTGCCCGCTACACCTTC.

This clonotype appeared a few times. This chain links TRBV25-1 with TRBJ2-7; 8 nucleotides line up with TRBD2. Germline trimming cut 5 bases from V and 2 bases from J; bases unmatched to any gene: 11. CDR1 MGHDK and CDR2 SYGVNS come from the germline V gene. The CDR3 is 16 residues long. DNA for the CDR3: TGTGCCAGCAGTCCTCAACTAGCGGAGGACCCCTACGAGCAGTACTTC. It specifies CASSPQLAEDPYEQYF.